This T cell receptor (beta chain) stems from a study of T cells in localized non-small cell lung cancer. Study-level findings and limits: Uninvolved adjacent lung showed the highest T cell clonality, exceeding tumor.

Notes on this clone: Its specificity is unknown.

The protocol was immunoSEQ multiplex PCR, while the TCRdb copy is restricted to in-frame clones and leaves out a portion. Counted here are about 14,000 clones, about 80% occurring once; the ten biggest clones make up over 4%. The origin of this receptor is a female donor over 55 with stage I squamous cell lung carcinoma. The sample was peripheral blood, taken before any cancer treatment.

The DNA for the CDR3 is TGTGCCAGCAGCTTAGGAGTTAGGGGGACATACGAGCAGTACTTC. Its protein product is CASSLGVRGTYEQYF. This chain joins TRBV7-2 and TRBJ2-7; possibly TRBD1 for D (6 bases). The length of the CDR3 is 15 residues. Germline values: CDR1 SGHTA, CDR2 FQGNSA. Trimming left V 1 base short and J 4 bases short, with 14 bases between.